Listed here are 4 T cell receptor beta chains from one sample, sequenced in a study of blood T cell repertoires in COVID-19. TCRdb keeps only in-frame clones here, not all; method: immunoSEQ multiplex PCR. Here the sample spans under 65,000 clones, roughly 87% being singletons. Sequenced: peripheral blood. The source of these receptors is a man of 80 years or more in a cohort sampled during active COVID-19.

This clone was recorded once. The J gene is TRBJ1-1, the V gene TRBV20-1; D remains unclear. The V end was cut by 3 bases, the J end by 4 bases, with 18 bases between. Germline V gene sequence: CDR1 DFQATT, CDR2 SNEGSKA (reference sequence). This CDR3 is 15 amino acids long. The CDR3 region has the DNA TGCAGTGCTAGTGGGAATCCGGGAACTAGCACTGAAGCTTTCTTT. This gives the protein CSASGNPGTSTEAFF.

The gene calls are TRBV9 and TRBJ2-2; 7 bases are shared with TRBD2. Germline-derived CDR1 and CDR2 are SGDLS and YYNGEE. The CDR3 has 16 residues. With V trimmed by 2 bases and J by 2 bases, 6 bases remained unmatched. In nucleotides, the CDR3 is TGTGCCAGCAGCGTCATGAGCGGGGCAAACACCGGGGAGCTGTTTTTT. Its protein is CASSVMSGANTGELFF.

This rearrangement joins TRBV5-4 to TRBJ2-3; TRBD1 is a possible D gene (5 bases). V was cut by 4 bases and J by 4 bases, with 10 bases left in between. Germline V gene sequence: CDR1 SGHNT, CDR2 YYREEE (reference sequence). This CDR3 spans 13 amino acids. This CDR3 is CASSRQGPDTQYF. Written as DNA, the CDR3 is TGTGCCAGCAGCCGTCAGGGCCCAGATACGCAGTATTTT.

A single count supports this clone. This chain uses TRBV3-1 (or the pseudogene TRBV3-2) with TRBJ2-7, with TRBD2 as a possible D gene (6 bases). From germline, CDR1 is LGHDT and CDR2 YNNKEL (reference sequence). Trimming took off 4 bases at V and 1 base at J, with 14 bases between the two ends. The CDR3 extends over 15 amino acids. As DNA, the CDR3 is TGTGCCAGCAGCCCGCGACTAGAAAGGTCCTACGAGCAGTACTTC. It codes for CASSPRLERSYEQYF.